This record covers a single T cell receptor (beta chain). Its antigen is not yet known. No much larger clonotype is one base removed from it; base qualities were not supplied. CDR1 and CDR2 were assigned from the germline V gene (reference sequence) as LNHDA and SQIVND. The CDR3 measures 14 amino acids from cysteine to phenylalanine. Left in the record is the CDR3 DNA by itself, 42 bases read in frame from the first base. V is pared back by 3 bases and J by 0 bases, with 9 bases lying between the germline termini. Healthy HIV-negative adults with no recently reported acute infections or vaccinations were included as donors. Every donor was a Caucasian adult living in Nashville, Tennessee, USA. CD4+ T cells were enriched by magnetic negative selection; naive cells were then positively selected on CD45RA, and the negative fraction formed the memory subset. After blood collection by leukapheresis, PBMCs were isolated using Ficoll-Histopaque density gradient centrifugation and then cryopreserved in the vapor phase of liquid nitrogen. Analytical flow cytometry was used to check the purity and quantity of every magnetically sorted T cell population. From each sorted fraction, genomic DNA was isolated and quantified by UV absorbance on a Nanodrop 2000c.

TCR CDR3 regions were amplified from genomic DNA by multiplex PCR using the deep immunoSEQ assay. Extracted genomic DNA from each cell subset was distributed evenly across all wells of several immunoSEQ 96-well plates, and each plate was treated as a replicate. For sorted subsets, each replicate PCR was loaded with around 220 ng genomic DNA, equivalent to 25,000 to 35,000 T cell genomes. Purified libraries were quantified with a Qubit 3.0 fluorometer, sized on a Bioanalyzer 2100, and re-quantified with the KAPA Library Quantification kit. Every immunoSEQ 96-well plate was sequenced on a dedicated single-read 150-cycle Illumina NextSeq 550 flow cell. On the authors' methods: Because the immunoSEQ output included only junctional sequences and no quality scores, the filtering could not be the same as the filtering used for full-length reads. Sequences were annotated with PyIR, a Python wrapper for IgBLAST v1.9, using IMGT germline references to assign V/J genes and CDR3. Reads with weak V/J assignments (E-value above 1e-6), missing CDR3, stop codons, out-of-frame junctions, or ambiguous translated residues were removed. V3J clonotypes were defined as sequences sharing an identical inferred V gene, J gene, and CDR3 amino acid sequence. Percentage overlap between repertoires was calculated by dividing the number of shared unique clonotypes by the size of the smaller repertoire. Repertoire richness was assessed with RTK rarefaction, the Chao1 estimator, and Recon v2.1 estimates of unobserved clonotypes. For all TCRbeta clonotypes obtained by the gDNA method from four donors, generation probabilities were computed with OLGA. Imported from immuneACCESS, the table was reduced by TCRdb to in-frame sequences with V and J called. These copies leave out some clones; in studies compared against another copy, an unresolved V gene accounts for under half, and the cause of the remainder is not known. V and J calls and clone size are those listed in that table; D and trimming were worked out from the DNA. The sample profile shows more than 900,000 clones; approximately 80% of them were found once. 0.6% to 0.75% of the sample goes to the ten largest clones.

The data originate from a study of shared clonotypes between healthy human individuals (dated by TCRdb to the early 2020s). With respect to the entire study: A few men and two women, aged 18 to 49 years, made up the cohort. Leukapheresis yielded between about 0.9 and 9 billion PBMCs per donor. To estimate repertoire size and how much clonotype sharing occurs between individuals, the study deeply sequenced the blood TCR repertoires of several healthy adults. To increase sequencing depth and limit assay-specific biases, different laboratories used diverse techniques to prepare libraries and sequence TCR repertoires. Per donor, three plates each were used for CD4 naive and CD4 memory, two for CD8 naive, and one for CD8 memory. General findings and caveats noted by the study authors: Even with the large sequencing depth, rarefaction of the sorted-subset datasets indicated that sequencing was incomplete. The genetic and exposure-history diversity represented was limited by the small number of donors. Estimated clonotype richness was generally larger for naive than for memory subsets. Only blood was sampled, and tissue TCR repertoires likely differ from those in blood. Pairwise subsampling led to the expectation that sequencing depth would affect the degree of clonotype sharing among donors. Sharing across a few donors was observed for about 5% of naive CD4, over 3% of naive CD8, around 2.5% of memory CD4, and around 0.4% of memory CD8 clonotypes. Higher generation probabilities were observed for clonotypes shared by all four sorted-subset donors than for non-shared clonotypes.

The sequenced material came from memory CD4+ T cells from PBMCs. Explained via the paper, the cell subset or site label denotes: CD45RA-negative fraction. This sequence was found in a man aged 18-30 years in good health. Some clones in this sample may be carry-over from other donors' samples. The V gene is TRBV19 and the J gene is TRBJ2-7; TRBD2 might be the D gene, on 5 matching bases. Here is the DNA: TGTGCCAGTAGTATTCGGGGATACTCCTACGAGCAGTACTTC. Translated, it reads CASSIRGYSYEQYF.